The sequence of this T cell receptor beta chain was determined in a study of blood T cell repertoires in COVID-19. Method: immunoSEQ multiplex PCR; TCRdb's copy keeps in-frame clones and lacks some. This table has about 44,000 clones, approximately 79% appearing once. V trimming: 4 bases; J trimming: 0 bases; junction bases outside the gene matches: 2. The CDR3 covers 15 residues. From germline, CDR1 is WSHSY and CDR2 SAAADI. This rearrangement joins TRBV10-2 to TRBJ2-2; 7 nucleotides agree with TRBD1. This TCR came from a human donor in a cohort sampled during active COVID-19. Material for sequencing was peripheral blood. CDR3 residues: CASSGQGPNTGELFF. CDR3 DNA sequence: TGCGCCAGCAGTGGACAGGGACCGAACACCGGGGAGCTGTTTTTT.